This entry concerns a single TCR beta chain. Original data processing: How many nucleated cells were present was estimated from reference gene primer amplification. The data were produced by immunoSEQ multiplex PCR, yet TCRdb's version contains in-frame clones alone and is incomplete. The DNA gave D and trimming, while V, J and clone size come from that table. The repertoire consists of roughly 160,000 clones, with roughly 70% occurring once and the leading ten covering 2.5% to 3.5%. The entry originates in a study of blood T cell repertoires in COVID-19. Study at large: Donors in the United States, Italy and Spain gave samples during acute or convalescent COVID-19. Sources were T cells, B-cell-depleted T cells, or PBMCs; the material itself was cDNA or gDNA.

The length of the CDR3 is 14 residues. Trimming stripped 4 bases from V and 4 bases from J, with 13 bases between. Germline CDR1 is SNHLY and CDR2 is FYNNEI. This chain joins TRBV2 and TRBJ2-5; perhaps TRBD2 as D (6 bases). Sequenced: peripheral blood. This TCR was sampled from an elderly woman with acute or convalescent COVID-19. The CDR3 DNA is TGTGCCAGCAGTGGTCCGGGAGCTGTAGAGACCCAGTACTTC. Its protein product is CASSGPGAVETQYF.